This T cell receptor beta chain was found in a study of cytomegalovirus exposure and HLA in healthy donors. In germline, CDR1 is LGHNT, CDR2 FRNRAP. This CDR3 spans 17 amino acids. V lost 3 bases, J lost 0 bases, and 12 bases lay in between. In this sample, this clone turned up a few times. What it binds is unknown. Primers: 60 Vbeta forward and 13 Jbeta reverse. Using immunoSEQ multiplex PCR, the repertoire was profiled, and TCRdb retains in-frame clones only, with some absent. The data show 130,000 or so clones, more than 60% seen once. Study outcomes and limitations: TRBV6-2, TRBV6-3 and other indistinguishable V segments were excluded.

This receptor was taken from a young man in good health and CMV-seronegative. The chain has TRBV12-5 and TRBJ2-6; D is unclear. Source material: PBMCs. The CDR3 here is CASGLTESNSGANVLTF. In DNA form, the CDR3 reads TGTGCTAGTGGTTTAACTGAATCCAACTCTGGGGCCAACGTCCTGACTTTC.